Below, one T cell receptor beta chain is given with its context. Its antigen remains unknown. Repertoires were generated with immunoSEQ multiplex PCR, while TCRdb's copy carries only in-frame clones and drops some. The profile shows 300,000 to 350,000 clones, approximately 90% of them singletons. Treatment in this sample: approximately 18 received Ad26.COV2.S at low or high dose, single or two shots; roughly five received placebo; per-sample allocation not given. Collection of the samples took place on day 63 after the first injection of vaccine or placebo. The data derive from a study of Ad26.COV2.S vaccination and SARS-CoV-2 variants. Study-level results: Whether participants received vaccine or placebo, their non-spike TCR breadth was similar. The analyses of TCR breadth and depth may have understated the size of total T cell responses. People who got the vaccine had more spike-specific TCR breadth than people who got placebo. Substantial response breadth was reportedly seen for spike-specific CD8+ and CD4+ T cells after vaccination.

V lost 4 bases and J 3 bases, leaving 19 bases between the germline ends. The CDR3 runs 17 residues. In germline, CDR1 is SGHVS, CDR2 FQNEAQ. The sequenced sample was peripheral blood, obtained in a trial of Ad26.COV2.S vaccine versus placebo. The chain couples TRBV7-8 to TRBJ2-1; possibly TRBD2 for D (6 bases). The sequence derives from a person between 18 and 65 years old who received the Ad26.COV2.S COVID-19 vaccine or a placebo. CDR3 residues: CASSWGPKGLYYNEQFF. DNA of the CDR3: TGTGCCAGCAGCTGGGGCCCTAAGGGACTGTACTACAATGAGCAGTTCTTC. Together with reference TRBV7-8 and TRBJ2-1, the CDR3 gives the full variable domain: GAGVSQSPRYKVAKRGQDVALRCDPISGHVSLFWYQQALGQGPEFLTYFQNEAQLDKSGLPSDRFFAERPEGSVSTLKIQRTQQEDSAVYLCASSWGPKGLYYNEQFFGPGTRLTVL.